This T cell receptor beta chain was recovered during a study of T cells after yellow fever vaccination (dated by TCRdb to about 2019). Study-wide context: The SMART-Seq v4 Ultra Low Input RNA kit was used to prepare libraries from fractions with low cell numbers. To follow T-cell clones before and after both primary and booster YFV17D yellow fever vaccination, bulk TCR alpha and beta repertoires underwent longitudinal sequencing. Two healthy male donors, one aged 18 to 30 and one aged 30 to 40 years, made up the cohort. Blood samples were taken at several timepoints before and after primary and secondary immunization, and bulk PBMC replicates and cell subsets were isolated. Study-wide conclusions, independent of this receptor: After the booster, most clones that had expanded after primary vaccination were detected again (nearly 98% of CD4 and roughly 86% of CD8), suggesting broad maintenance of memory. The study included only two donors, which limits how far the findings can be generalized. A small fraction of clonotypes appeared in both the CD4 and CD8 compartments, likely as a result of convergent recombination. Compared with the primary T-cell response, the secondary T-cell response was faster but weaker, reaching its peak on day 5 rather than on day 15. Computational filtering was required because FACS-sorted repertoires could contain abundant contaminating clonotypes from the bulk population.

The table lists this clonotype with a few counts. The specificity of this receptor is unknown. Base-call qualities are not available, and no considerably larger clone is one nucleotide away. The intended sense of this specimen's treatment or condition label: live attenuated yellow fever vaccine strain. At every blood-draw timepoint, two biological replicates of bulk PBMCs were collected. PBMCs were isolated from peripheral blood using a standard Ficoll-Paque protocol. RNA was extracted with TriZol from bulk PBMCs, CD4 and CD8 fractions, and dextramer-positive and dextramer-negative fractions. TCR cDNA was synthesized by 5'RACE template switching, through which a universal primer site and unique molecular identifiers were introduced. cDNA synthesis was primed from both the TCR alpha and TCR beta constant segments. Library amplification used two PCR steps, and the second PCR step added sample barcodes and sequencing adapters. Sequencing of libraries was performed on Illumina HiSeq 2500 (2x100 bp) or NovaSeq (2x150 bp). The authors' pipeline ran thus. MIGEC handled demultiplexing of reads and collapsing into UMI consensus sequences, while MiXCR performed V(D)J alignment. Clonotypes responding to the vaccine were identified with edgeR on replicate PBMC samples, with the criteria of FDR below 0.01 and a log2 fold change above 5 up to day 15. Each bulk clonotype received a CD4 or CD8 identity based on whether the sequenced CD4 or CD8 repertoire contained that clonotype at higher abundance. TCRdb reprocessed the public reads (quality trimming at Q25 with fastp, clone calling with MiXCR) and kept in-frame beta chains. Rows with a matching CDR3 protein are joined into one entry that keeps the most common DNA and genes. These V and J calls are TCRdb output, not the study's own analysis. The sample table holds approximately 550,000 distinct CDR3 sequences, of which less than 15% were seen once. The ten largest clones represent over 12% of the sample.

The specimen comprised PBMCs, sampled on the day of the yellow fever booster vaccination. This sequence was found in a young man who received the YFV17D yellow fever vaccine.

The encoded CDR3 is CASSKSGPGANVLTF. Read as DNA, the sequence is TGTGCCAGCAGCAAATCGGGACCTGGGGCCAACGTCCTGACTTTC. In this chain, TRBV21-1 is recombined with TRBJ2-6. TRBV21-1 is assigned pseudogene status. The CDR3 goes from the cysteine to the phenylalanine over 15 residues. The kept DNA is CDR3 alone, 45 bases in frame from the first base.